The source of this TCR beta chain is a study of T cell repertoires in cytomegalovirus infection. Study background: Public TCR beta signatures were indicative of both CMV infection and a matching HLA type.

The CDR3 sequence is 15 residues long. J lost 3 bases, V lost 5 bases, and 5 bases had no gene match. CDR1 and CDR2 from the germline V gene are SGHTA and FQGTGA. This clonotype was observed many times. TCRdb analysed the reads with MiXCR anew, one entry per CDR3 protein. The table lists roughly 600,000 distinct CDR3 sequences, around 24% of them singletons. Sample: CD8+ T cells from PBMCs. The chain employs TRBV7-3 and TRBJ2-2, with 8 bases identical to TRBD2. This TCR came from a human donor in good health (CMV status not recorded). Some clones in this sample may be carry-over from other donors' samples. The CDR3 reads CASSPRGGDTGELFF. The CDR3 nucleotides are TGTGCCAGCAGCCCACGGGGGGGCGACACCGGGGAGCTGTTTTTT.